These 20 T cell receptor beta chains originate from one sample sequenced in a study of cytomegalovirus exposure and HLA in healthy donors. Here immunoSEQ multiplex PCR was the method, and the copy in TCRdb shows in-frame clones only, minus some. The sample holds 250,000 to 400,000 clones, approximately 85% seen once. The source material was PBMCs. The origin of the receptors is a man aged 25 to 40 in good health and CMV-seronegative.

The chain links TRBV6-1 to TRBJ2-3; the D gene is possibly TRBD1 (6 bases). The CDR3 length is 15 residues. Germline CDR1 is MNHNS and CDR2 is SASEGT. V lost 6 bases, J lost 0 bases, and 13 bases lay in between. The CDR3 region is CASSPGRGSTDTQYF. The DNA of the CDR3 is TGTGCCAGCAGCCCCGGCAGGGGAAGCACAGATACGCAGTATTTT.

This clone was recorded once. As DNA, the CDR3 is TGTGCCAGCGGGAGGGGGAGGGATGGCTACACCTTC. Protein: CASGRGRDGYTF. The chain couples TRBV7-9 to TRBJ1-2, with D perhaps matching TRBD1 (6 bases). Germline V gene sequence: CDR1 SEHNR, CDR2 FQNEAQ (reference sequence). Between the trimmed V and J ends, which lost 8 bases and 6 bases, there was a span of 13 bases. The CDR3 contains 12 residues.

This chain connects TRBV19 to TRBJ1-5; a weak D match, TRBD1 (5 bases). V was clipped by 2 bases and J by 0 bases, with 11 bases between them. The CDR3 spans 16 residues. Germline loops: CDR1 LNHDA, CDR2 SQIVND (reference sequence). The CDR3, as DNA: TGTGCCAGTAGTATAAGGGGAGGACTTAGCAATCAGCCCCAGCATTTT. Its translation: CASSIRGGLSNQPQHF.

V gene TRBV7-2 combines with J gene TRBJ1-6; 8 bases map to TRBD1. There are 14 residues in the CDR3. V shed 4 bases and J 7 bases; nucleotides not matched to a gene: 3. Germline assignment: CDR1 SGHTA and CDR2 FQGNSA. CDR3 sequence: CASSSGGWNSPLHF. DNA of the CDR3: TGTGCCAGCAGCTCAGGGGGCTGGAATTCACCCCTCCACTTT.

This clone appeared a single time. The chain combines TRBV6-5 with TRBJ2-5, with a possible D match to TRBD1 (6 bases). The CDR3 sequence is 13 residues long. The germline gives CDR1 MNHEY, CDR2 SVGAGI. The V end was cut by 10 bases, the J end by 2 bases, with 14 bases between. For the CDR3, the DNA is TGTGCCACGAGCCGGACAGAACAAGAGACCCAGTACTTC. Translation gives CATSRTEQETQYF.

V and J are TRBV7-9 and TRBJ2-1, with TRBD2 matching over 14 bases. Trimming at V came to 6 bases and at J to 7 bases, leaving 8 bases not matched to a gene. This CDR3 spans 16 amino acids. The germline V gene has CDR1 SEHNR and CDR2 FQNEAQ (reference sequence). The CDR3 reads CASREGLAGALNEQFF. In nucleotides, the CDR3 is TGTGCCAGCAGGGAGGGACTAGCGGGGGCCCTTAATGAGCAGTTCTTC.

The chain couples TRBV5-3 to TRBJ1-1; 8 positions agree with TRBD1. TRBV5-3 has ORF status, its function being uncertain. This CDR3 contains 17 residues. J was trimmed by 4 bases and V by 1 base; bases with no gene match: 12. The CDR3: CARSLLDRDIFGTEAFF. The CDR3 DNA reads TGTGCCAGAAGCTTGTTGGACAGGGATATTTTTGGCACTGAAGCTTTCTTT.

The chain joins TRBV9 to TRBJ2-3; 12 nucleotides align to TRBD2. Germline CDR1 reads SGDLS; CDR2 reads YYNGEE. This CDR3 comprises 16 residues. V was clipped by 2 bases and J by 6 bases; unmatched bases: 7. CDR3 sequence: CASSVSASGGADTQYF. In DNA form, the CDR3 reads TGTGCCAGCAGCGTCTCCGCTAGCGGGGGGGCGGATACGCAGTATTTT.

The count of this clone is one. The CDR3 sequence: CASSSLRGQGNSPLHF. The DNA for the CDR3 is TGTGCCAGCAGCTCACTCCGCGGACAGGGGAATTCACCCCTCCACTTT. This chain connects TRBV5-6 to TRBJ1-6; 9 bases line up with TRBD1. With 3 bases clipped from V and 7 bases from J, the junction kept 8 bases outside the gene matches. Germline values: CDR1 SGHDT, CDR2 YYEEEE. The CDR3 spans 16 residues.

This clone was picked up one time. The chain uses TRBV19 and TRBJ2-7; 8 positions agree with TRBD2. This CDR3 has 15 residues. In germline, CDR1 is LNHDA, CDR2 SQIVND (reference sequence). The trim removed 2 bases at V and 2 bases at J, leaving 5 bases unmatched. The CDR3 coding sequence is TGTGCCAGTAGTATAAGGGGACTAGAAACCTACGAGCAGTACTTC. Its translation is CASSIRGLETYEQYF.

The gene calls are TRBV7-2 and TRBJ1-4; TRBD1 is a possible D gene (5 bases). The CDR3 sequence is 16 residues long. From germline, CDR1 is SGHTA and CDR2 FQGNSA. Trimming pared 3 bases from V and 3 bases from J, leaving 14 bases between. This CDR3 reads CASSFYRSLSNEKLFF. Written as DNA, the CDR3 is TGTGCCAGCAGCTTCTACAGGTCTTTGTCTAATGAAAAACTGTTTTTT.

This rearrangement joins TRBV14 to TRBJ2-7; no firm D call. Germline values: CDR1 SGHDN, CDR2 FVKESK. There are 14 residues in the CDR3. The V end lost 1 base, the J end lost 1 base, and 8 bases lay between the germline ends. This CDR3 reads CASSQVGGSYEQYF. CDR3 bases: TGTGCCAGCAGCCAAGTCGGTGGTTCCTACGAGCAGTACTTC. Combining the CDR3 with reference TRBV14 and TRBJ2-7 gives the whole variable domain EAGVTQFPSHSVIEKGQTVTLRCDPISGHDNLYWYRRVMGKEIKFLLHFVKESKQDESGMPNNRFLAERTGGTYSTLKVQPAELEDSGVYFCASSQVGGSYEQYFGPGTRLTVT.

The rearrangement joins TRBV4-3 to TRBJ2-2; tentative D call: TRBD1 (5 bases). The CDR3 is 16 amino acids. Trimming took 0 bases from V and 6 from J, leaving 14 bases between them. Germline V lookup: CDR1 LGHNA, CDR2 YSLEER. This chain's CDR3 is CASSQDTGYGAGELFF. CDR3 DNA: TGCGCCAGCAGCCAAGATACAGGCTATGGCGCCGGGGAGCTGTTTTTT.

The chain joins TRBV6-5 to TRBJ1-5, with 7 bases matching TRBD1. The CDR3 contains 15 residues. The V gene end was trimmed by 5 bases and the J gene end by 3 bases; junction bases not matched to a gene: 7. Germline CDR1 reads MNHEY; CDR2 reads SVGAGI. CDR3 residues: CASSQEGTVNQPQHF. CDR3 coding DNA: TGTGCCAGCAGTCAAGAAGGGACAGTCAATCAGCCCCAGCATTTT.

This clone was picked up one time. The chain employs TRBV14 and TRBJ2-3; D is uncertain. The CDR3 extends over 15 amino acids. Germline V lookup: CDR1 SGHDN, CDR2 FVKESK. Trimming took off 0 bases at V and 3 bases at J, with 10 bases between the two ends. CDR3 sequence (DNA): TGTGCCAGCAGCCAAGATGTGGGCGAAACAGATACGCAGTATTTT. The encoded protein is CASSQDVGETDTQYF.

The chain uses TRBV7-9 and TRBJ1-5; possible D gene TRBD1, 6 bases. The CDR3 runs to 15 residues. The germline gives CDR1 SEHNR, CDR2 FQNEAQ (reference sequence). Deletions cut 2 bases from V and 2 bases from J, with 10 bases between. This chain's CDR3 is CASSLNSGGNQPQHF. CDR3 nucleotides: TGTGCCAGCAGCTTAAATTCAGGGGGCAATCAGCCCCAGCATTTT.

V is TRBV9 and J is TRBJ1-2; no firm D call. Germline V gene data show CDR1 as SGDLS and CDR2 as YYNGEE. The CDR3 covers 13 residues. V was trimmed by 3 bases and J by 8 bases, leaving 14 bases between them. The CDR3 loop reads CASSDGRVEGYTF. CDR3 nucleotides: TGTGCCAGCAGCGACGGGAGGGTAGAAGGCTACACCTTC.

The chain recombines TRBV4-1 with TRBJ2-4; D might be TRBD2 (5 bases). The V gene lost 1 base and the J gene lost 3 bases, with 13 bases spanning the gap. This CDR3 is 16 amino acids long. In germline, CDR1 is MGHRA, CDR2 YSYEKL. CDR3 coding DNA: TGCGCCAGCAGCCAAGGAGGAGGAACTAACAAAAACATTCAGTACTTC. This gives the protein CASSQGGGTNKNIQYF.

The chain is built from TRBV19 and TRBJ1-3; a possible D gene is TRBD1 (5 bases). V was trimmed by 6 bases and J by 0 bases, leaving 15 bases between them. The CDR3 has 16 amino acids. Germline assignment: CDR1 LNHDA and CDR2 SQIVND (reference sequence). The CDR3 nucleotides read TGTGCCAGTAGCTTTAGGACAACCTCCTCTGGAAACACCATATATTTT. Its protein product is CASSFRTTSSGNTIYF.

J is TRBJ2-7 and V is TRBV15; possibly TRBD2 for D (6 bases). The CDR3 consists of 18 residues. V was cut by 0 bases and J by 2 bases, with 20 bases left in between. Germline CDR1 reads LNHNV; CDR2 reads YYDKDF (reference sequence). The CDR3 nucleotides are TGTGCCACCAGCAGAGAGGGTTCAAGGGCCGGCGGGACCTACGAGCAGTACTTC. It specifies CATSREGSRAGGTYEQYF.